The subject of this entry is one T cell receptor beta chain. The sample is drawn from a study of technical replicates of blood from a handful of donors. There are 17 residues in the CDR3. The germline CDR1 and CDR2 sequences are MGHRA and YSYEKL. The V end was cut by 2 bases, the J end by 8 bases, with 23 bases between. Profiling relied on immunoSEQ multiplex PCR, and the TCRdb table lists in-frame clones only, not all of them. This table has just under 100,000 clones, roughly 96% appearing once. This receptor was obtained from a human donor in good health. The sample taken for sequencing was T cells isolated from PBMCs. The J gene is TRBJ2-3, the V gene TRBV4-1; D perhaps matches TRBD2 (6 bases). The CDR3 here is CASSQTTGEVTSATQYF. For the CDR3, the DNA is TGCGCCAGCAGCCAAACAACCGGGGAGGTAACTTCGGCTACGCAGTATTTT.